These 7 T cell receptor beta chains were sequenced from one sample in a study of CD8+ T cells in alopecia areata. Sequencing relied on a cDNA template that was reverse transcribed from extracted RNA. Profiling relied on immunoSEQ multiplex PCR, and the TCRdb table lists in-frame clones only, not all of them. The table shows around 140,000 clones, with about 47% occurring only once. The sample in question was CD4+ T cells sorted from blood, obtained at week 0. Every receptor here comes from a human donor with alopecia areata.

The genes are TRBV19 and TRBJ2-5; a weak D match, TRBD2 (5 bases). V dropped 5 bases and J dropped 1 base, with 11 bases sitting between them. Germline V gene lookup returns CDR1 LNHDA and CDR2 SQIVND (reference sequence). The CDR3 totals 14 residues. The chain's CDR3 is CASSQRSLQETQYF. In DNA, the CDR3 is TGTGCCAGTAGTCAGCGGAGCCTCCAAGAGACCCAGTACTTC.

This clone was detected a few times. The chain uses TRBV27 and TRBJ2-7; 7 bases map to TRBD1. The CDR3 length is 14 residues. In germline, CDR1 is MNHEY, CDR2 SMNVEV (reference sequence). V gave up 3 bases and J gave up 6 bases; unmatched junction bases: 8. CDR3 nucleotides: TGTGCCAGCAGTTTTCAACAGGGGATAAGCGAGCAGTACTTC. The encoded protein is CASSFQQGISEQYF.

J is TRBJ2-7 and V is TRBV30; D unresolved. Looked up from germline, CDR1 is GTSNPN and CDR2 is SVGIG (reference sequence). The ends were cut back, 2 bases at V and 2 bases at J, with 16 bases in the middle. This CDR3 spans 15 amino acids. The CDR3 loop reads CAWSSGALGAYEQYF. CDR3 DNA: TGTGCCTGGAGTTCAGGAGCGCTTGGAGCCTACGAGCAGTACTTC.

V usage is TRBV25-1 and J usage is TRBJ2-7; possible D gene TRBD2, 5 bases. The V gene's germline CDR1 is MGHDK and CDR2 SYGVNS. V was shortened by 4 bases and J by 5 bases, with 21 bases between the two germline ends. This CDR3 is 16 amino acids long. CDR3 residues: CASSAPGPSKIHEQYF. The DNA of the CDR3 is TGTGCCAGCAGTGCCCCGGGCCCTAGCAAGATCCACGAGCAGTACTTC.

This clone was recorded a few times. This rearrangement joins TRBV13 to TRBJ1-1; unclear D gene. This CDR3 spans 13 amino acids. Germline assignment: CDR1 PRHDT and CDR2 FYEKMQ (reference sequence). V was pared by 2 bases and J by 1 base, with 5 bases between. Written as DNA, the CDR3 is TGTGCCAGCAGCTTAAACGGGAACACTGAAGCTTTCTTT. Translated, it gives CASSLNGNTEAFF.

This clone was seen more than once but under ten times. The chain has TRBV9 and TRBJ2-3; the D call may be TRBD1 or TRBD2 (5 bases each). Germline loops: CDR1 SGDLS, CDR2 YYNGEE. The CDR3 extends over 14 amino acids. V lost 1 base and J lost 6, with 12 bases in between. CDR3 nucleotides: TGTGCCAGCAGCGTACTGAGTTGGGGGGATACGCAGTATTTT. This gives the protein CASSVLSWGDTQYF.

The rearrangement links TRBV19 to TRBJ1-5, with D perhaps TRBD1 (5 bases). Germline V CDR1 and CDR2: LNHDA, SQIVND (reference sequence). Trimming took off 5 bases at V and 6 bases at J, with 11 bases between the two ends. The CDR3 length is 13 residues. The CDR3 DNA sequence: TGTGCCAGTAGTCCAACCGGGGGTCAGCCCCAGCATTTT. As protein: CASSPTGGQPQHF. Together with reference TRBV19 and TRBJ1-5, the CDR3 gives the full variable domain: DGGITQSPKYLFRKEGQNVTLSCEQNLNHDAMYWYRQDPGQGLRLIYYSQIVNDFQKGDIAEGYSVSREKKESFPLTVTSAQKNPTAFYLCASSPTGGQPQHFGDGTRLSIL.